The text below deals with one TCR beta chain. The antigen is unknown. Given a much more abundant clone one base away, this may be a read error. This sample was taken from a study of blood T cells in healthy people across ages. Study results and limitations: Measured against age, TCR beta diversity per million T cells decreased in a roughly linear manner.

Healthy Caucasians from Russia aged roughly 6 to 100 served as donors. A sample-barcoded 5' primer and a J-beta primer mix were used in a second PCR of about 7 to 12 cycles. The authors tagged each cDNA molecule using a template-switch adaptor with 12 random nucleotides. TCRdb reprocessed the 5' RACE reads via MiXCR and lists one record per CDR3 protein. The top ten clones hold about 3.8% of a sample with approximately 1.5 million distinct CDR3 sequences, 35% to 45% of them seen once. CDR3 length: 13 amino acids. Specimen: blood. This TCR derives from a woman between 18 and 29 years old in good health. The chain employs TRBV12-3 or TRBV12-4 and TRBJ1-2; D gene unclear. The CDR3 DNA sequence: TGTGCCAGCAGTGTAGCGAGAGACTATGGCTACACCTTC. This encodes CASSVARDYGYTF.